The 10 T cell receptor beta chains below come from one sample, sequenced in a study of cytomegalovirus exposure and HLA in healthy donors. The PCR employed 60 Vbeta primers together with 13 Jbeta primers. Profiling relied on immunoSEQ multiplex PCR, and the TCRdb table lists in-frame clones only, not all of them. There are 160,000 or so clones in the sample; approximately 80% occur only once, and over 1.5% lies in the top ten. Sequenced: PBMCs. These receptor sequences come from a woman aged 18-35 years in good health and CMV-seronegative.

V and J are TRBV4-1 and TRBJ1-2; 7 bases map to TRBD1. The CDR3 loop spans 16 amino acids. CDR1 is MGHRA and CDR2 is YSYEKL in the germline V gene. The V segment lost 1 base and the J segment 5 bases; nucleotides outside the gene matches: 10. CDR3 sequence (DNA): TGCGCCAGCAGCCAAGGTCGGGGACAGCGGAATTATGGCTACACCTTC. Translated: CASSQGRGQRNYGYTF.

Points on this clone: This same CDR3 is encoded by further DNA sequences in the sample. The V and J genes are TRBV11-3 and TRBJ1-1, with 8 bases fitting TRBD1. The CDR3 is 14 residues long. CDR1 and CDR2 from the germline V gene are SGHNT and YENEEA. Trimming at V came to 5 bases and at J to 4 bases, leaving 6 bases not matched to a gene. CDR3 sequence reads: CASSPSTGGTEAFF. In nucleotides, the CDR3 is TGTGCCAGCAGCCCGTCTACAGGGGGCACTGAAGCTTTCTTT.

This chain joins TRBV10-2 and TRBJ2-1; 14 nucleotides align to TRBD2. The CDR3 totals 15 residues. Germline CDR1 is WSHSY and CDR2 is SAAADI. The V segment lost 5 bases and the J segment 10 bases; nucleotides outside the gene matches: 7. The CDR3 DNA reads as TGCGCCAGCAGTCCGGGACTAGCGGGGGAGAGGGAGCAGTTCTTC. Its translation is CASSPGLAGEREQFF.

The rearrangement joins TRBV28 to TRBJ2-3; 7 positions match TRBD1. The CDR3 has 14 residues. With V trimmed by 1 base and J by 6 bases, 4 bases remained unmatched. Germline V lookup: CDR1 MDHEN, CDR2 SYDVKM. Written as DNA, the CDR3 is TGTGCCAGCAGTTTATCACAGGGGTTGGATACGCAGTATTTT. Its translation: CASSLSQGLDTQYF. Based on the CDR3 plus reference TRBV28 and TRBJ2-3, the full variable domain is DVKVTQSSRYLVKRTGEKVFLECVQDMDHENMFWYRQDPGLGLRLIYFSYDVKMKEKGDIPEGYSVSREKKERFSLILESASTNQTSMYLCASSLSQGLDTQYFGPGTRLTVL.

The rearrangement links TRBV5-1 to TRBJ2-1; 11 bases map to TRBD2. This CDR3 has 14 amino acids. V was pared by 4 bases and J by 9 bases, with 6 bases of the junction left unmatched. Germline loops: CDR1 SGHRS, CDR2 YFSETQ. The CDR3 loop reads CASSPSGGPSEQFF. In DNA, the CDR3 is TGCGCCAGCAGCCCTAGCGGGGGGCCTAGTGAGCAGTTCTTC.

The chain recombines TRBV4-2 with TRBJ1-4; D may be TRBD1 (5 bases). Between the trimmed V and J ends, which lost 1 base and 17 bases, there was a span of 14 bases. This CDR3 is 12 amino acids long. The germline CDR1 and CDR2 sequences are LGHNA and YNFKEQ. CDR3 sequence: CASSQVGGRCFF. In DNA, the CDR3 is TGTGCCAGCAGCCAAGTGGGGGGAAGGTGCTTTTTT.

The chain carries TRBV5-1 and TRBJ2-7; D ambiguous. Between the trimmed V and J ends, which lost 4 bases and 3 bases, there was a span of 8 bases. Per the germline V gene, CDR1 is SGHRS and CDR2 is YFSETQ. The CDR3 covers 12 residues. The CDR3 DNA reads as TGCGCCAGCAGCGGGCTGGGCTACGAGCAGTACTTC. As protein: CASSGLGYEQYF. Full variable domain (remainder filled in from reference TRBV5-1 and TRBJ2-7): KAGVTQTPRYLIKTRGQQVTLSCSPISGHRSVSWYQQTPGQGLQFLFEYFSETQRNKGNFPGRFSGRQFSNSRSEMNVSTLELGDSALYLCASSGLGYEQYFGPGTRLTVT.

The chain carries TRBV6-5 and TRBJ1-5, with D tentatively TRBD1 (6 bases). V was trimmed by 2 bases and J by 3 bases, leaving 8 bases between them. This CDR3 has 14 amino acids. Per germline, CDR1 MNHEY and CDR2 SVGAGI. The CDR3 loop reads CASSYGGPNQPQHF. The DNA for the CDR3 is TGTGCCAGCAGTTACGGGGGCCCCAATCAGCCCCAGCATTTT.

This chain links TRBV5-1 with TRBJ1-6; D remains ambiguous. CDR3 length equals 14 residues. V was clipped by 4 bases and J by 0 bases, with 5 bases between them. Germline V gene data show CDR1 as SGHRS and CDR2 as YFSETQ. DNA for the CDR3: TGCGCCAGCAGCCCTAGCTCCTATAATTCACCCCTCCACTTT. Amino acid sequence: CASSPSSYNSPLHF.

The chain carries TRBV28 and TRBJ1-6; D gene ambiguous. V was clipped by 3 bases and J by 9 bases, with 12 bases between them. The germline gives CDR1 MDHEN, CDR2 SYDVKM. This CDR3 spans 14 amino acids. In nucleotides, the CDR3 is TGTGCCAGCAGTTTGGCGGGGTTTGGTTCACCCCTCCACTTT. Its translation is CASSLAGFGSPLHF.